The 32 T cell receptor beta chains listed next were all sequenced from one sample in a study of blood T cell repertoires in COVID-19. Profiling relied on immunoSEQ multiplex PCR, and the TCRdb table lists in-frame clones only, not all of them. The sample includes more than 200,000 clones, around four fifths of them seen just once. Sequenced input: peripheral blood. The origin of the receptors is a woman of 80 years or more with COVID-19, enrolled during active disease.

This clone has more than one count but fewer than ten. This chain connects TRBV7-2 to TRBJ1-2; 7 bases line up with TRBD1. The CDR3 sequence is 17 residues long. CDR1 and CDR2 (germline): SGHTA, FQGNSA. The trim removed 2 bases at V and 0 bases at J, leaving 9 bases unmatched. CDR3 amino acids: CASSLSSGQVANYGYTF. The CDR3 coding sequence is TGTGCCAGCAGCTTAAGTTCCGGACAGGTAGCTAACTATGGCTACACCTTC.

The chain has TRBV2 and TRBJ1-3; the D gene is possibly TRBD1 (5 bases). Trimming removed 7 bases at V and 3 bases at J, with 10 bases between. CDR1 is SNHLY and CDR2 is FYNNEI in the germline V gene. The CDR3 loop spans 13 amino acids. The CDR3 nucleotides read TGTGCCAGCACGCTGACAGTTGGAAACACCATATATTTT. This encodes CASTLTVGNTIYF.

V is TRBV30 and J is TRBJ1-4, with 7 bases aligning to TRBD1. Unmatched junction bases numbered 8, after V lost 0 bases and J lost 7 bases. This CDR3 region has 15 residues. Per germline, CDR1 GTSNPN and CDR2 SVGIG (reference sequence). This CDR3 is CAWSVSLTGSEKLFF. CDR3 coding DNA: TGTGCCTGGAGTGTATCGTTGACAGGGAGTGAAAAACTGTTTTTT.

V is TRBV7-2 and J is TRBJ2-5; TRBD1 agrees at 7 bases. J was trimmed by 7 bases and V by 5 bases; bases with no gene match: 10. The CDR3 runs 14 residues. The germline CDR1 and CDR2 sequences are SGHTA and FQGNSA. The CDR3: CASSLGTAHGTQYF. In DNA, the CDR3 is TGTGCCAGCAGCCTCGGGACAGCCCATGGGACCCAGTACTTC.

The gene calls are TRBV7-9 and TRBJ1-2; 7 bases map to TRBD1. Germline CDR1 SEHNR, CDR2 FQNEAQ (reference sequence). The trim removed 3 bases at V and 8 bases at J, leaving 12 bases unmatched. This CDR3 is 15 amino acids long. The CDR3 DNA reads TGTGCCAGCAGCTTTAGGAGTGAGGGGGCGGAAGGCTACACCTTC. Protein product: CASSFRSEGAEGYTF. Variable domain in full (rest from reference TRBV7-9 and TRBJ1-2): DTGVSQNPRHKITKRGQNVTFRCDPISEHNRLYWYRQTLGQGPEFLTYFQNEAQLEKSRLLSDRFSAERPKGSFSTLEIQRTEQGDSAMYLCASSFRSEGAEGYTFGSGTRLTVV.

The genes are TRBV11-2 and TRBJ2-4; D possibly corresponds to TRBD2 (6 bases). The V and J ends lost 5 bases and 6 bases respectively, with 14 bases between them. The CDR3 contains 14 residues. The V gene's germline CDR1 is SGHAT and CDR2 FQNNGV. The CDR3, as DNA: TGTGCCAGCAGCCCTACGGGGGTTGGAAACATTCAGTACTTC. It is translated as CASSPTGVGNIQYF.

The chain joins TRBV6-1 to TRBJ1-2; 8 positions agree with TRBD1. Germline V gives CDR1 MNHNS, CDR2 SASEGT. V shed 3 bases, J shed 2 bases, and the junction held 8 bases outside the gene matches. CDR3 length: 16 residues. CDR3 DNA: TGTGCCAGCAGTGAGCTTGGGACAGGAGAAAACTATGGCTACACCTTC. Its protein is CASSELGTGENYGYTF.

V usage is TRBV28 and J usage is TRBJ2-2; D unresolved. The CDR3 has 15 residues. From germline, CDR1 is MDHEN and CDR2 SYDVKM. Trimming stripped 2 bases from V and 13 bases from J, with 20 bases between. The CDR3 protein is CASSLQMEMAVGLFF. The DNA for the CDR3 is TGTGCCAGCAGTTTACAGATGGAGATGGCTGTTGGGCTGTTTTTT.

This clone was counted between two and nine times. The chain employs TRBV16 and TRBJ1-6; 9 bases are shared with TRBD1. The V gene end was trimmed by 2 bases and the J gene end by 10 bases; junction bases not matched to a gene: 3. The CDR3 is 14 residues long. CDR1 is KGHSY, CDR2 FQNENV, per germline. The CDR3 DNA sequence: TGTGCCAGCAGCCAAGGGACAGGGAAGTCACCCCTCCACTTT. This encodes CASSQGTGKSPLHF.

V usage is TRBV30 and J usage is TRBJ2-5; 8 bases match TRBD1. The CDR3 has 14 residues. CDR1 is GTSNPN, CDR2 SVGIG, per germline (reference sequence). V gave up 2 bases and J gave up 5 bases; unmatched junction bases: 7. CDR3 residues: CAWSWTGQGETQYF. CDR3 in DNA: TGTGCCTGGAGTTGGACAGGGCAGGGGGAGACCCAGTACTTC.

J is TRBJ2-3 and V is TRBV30, with 9 positions matching TRBD2. The germline V gene has CDR1 GTSNPN and CDR2 SVGIG (reference sequence). The trim removed 6 bases at V and 2 bases at J, leaving 6 bases unmatched. The CDR3 spans 14 residues. The CDR3 DNA reads as TGTGCCTGCAACGCGGGGGGGTTCACAGATACGCAGTATTTT. As protein: CACNAGGFTDTQYF. Drawing the rest from reference TRBV30 and TRBJ2-3, the complete variable domain is SQTIHQWPATLVQPVGSPLSLECTVEGTSNPNLYWYRQAAGRGLQLLFYSVGIGQISSEVPQNLSASRPQDRQFILSSKKLLLSDSGFYLCACNAGGFTDTQYFGPGTRLTVL.

This clone showed up just once. The chain couples TRBV10-1 to TRBJ1-1; D is uncertain. Germline V CDR1 and CDR2: WNHNN, SYGVQD (reference sequence). The CDR3 is 11 amino acids. V was pared by 5 bases and J by 6 bases, with 7 bases between. In DNA form, the CDR3 reads TGCGCCAGCAGTCGAGGGTCTGAAGCTTTCTTT. Amino acid sequence: CASSRGSEAFF.

This clone was seen just once. As DNA, the CDR3 is TGTGCCACCAGTGCCGCGACAGGGGGGGGGAGTCAGCCCCAGCATTTT. It encodes CATSAATGGGSQPQHF. The chain recombines TRBV24-1 with TRBJ1-5; 9 bases are a match to TRBD1. Germline V gives CDR1 KGHDR, CDR2 SFDVKD. CDR3 length: 16 amino acids. Trimming removed 5 bases from V and 6 bases from J; junction bases left unmatched: 10.

This chain connects TRBV7-2 to TRBJ2-5; 10 positions match TRBD2. The CDR3 covers 17 residues. The V gene end was trimmed by 1 base and the J gene end by 7 bases; junction bases not matched to a gene: 12. Germline loops: CDR1 SGHTA, CDR2 FQGNSA. The CDR3 nucleotides are TGTGCCAGCAGCTTAGGCCTAGCGGGGGTAGAGGAGGGGACCCAGTACTTC. Translating it yields CASSLGLAGVEEGTQYF. Together with reference TRBV7-2 and TRBJ2-5, the CDR3 gives the full variable domain: GAGVSQSPSNKVTEKGKDVELRCDPISGHTALYWYRQSLGQGLEFLIYFQGNSAPDKSGLPSDRFSAERTGGSVSTLTIQRTQQEDSAVYLCASSLGLAGVEEGTQYFGPGTRLLVL.

The chain links TRBV6-5 to TRBJ1-3; D remains ambiguous. V was clipped by 0 bases and J by 4 bases, with 10 bases between them. The CDR3 covers 15 residues. Germline CDR1 reads MNHEY; CDR2 reads SVGAGI. The CDR3 loop reads CASSYSRREGNTIYF. CDR3 bases: TGTGCCAGCAGTTACTCGAGGAGAGAAGGAAACACCATATATTTT.

V is TRBV7-2 and J is TRBJ2-5; TRBD1 aligns across 8 bases. Germline CDR1 SGHTA, CDR2 FQGNSA. This CDR3 comprises 12 residues. Trimming at V came to 7 bases and at J to 5 bases, leaving 3 bases not matched to a gene. In DNA, the CDR3 is TGTGCCAGCACGACAGGGGTCGAGACCCAGTACTTC. Amino acid sequence: CASTTGVETQYF.

The chain employs TRBV29-1 and TRBJ1-2; D may be TRBD1 (5 bases). The CDR3 has 13 residues. Trimming pared 6 bases from V and 8 bases from J, leaving 19 bases between. The V gene's germline CDR1 is SQVTM and CDR2 ANQGSEA. DNA for the CDR3: TGCAGCGTCCTCCTGGGGGGTCCGAACGGCTACACCTTC. Protein sequence: CSVLLGGPNGYTF.

This rearrangement joins TRBV6-5 to TRBJ1-2; tentatively, D is TRBD1 (5 bases). The germline gives CDR1 MNHEY, CDR2 SVGAGI. The CDR3 is 11 amino acids. The germline V and J ends were trimmed by 8 bases and 7 bases, with 11 bases remaining between them. For the CDR3, the DNA is TGTGCCAGCGGGGCTGAGAGTGGCTACACCTTC. It translates to CASGAESGYTF.

J is TRBJ2-1 and V is TRBV5-6; the D gene is possibly TRBD2 (6 bases). The CDR3 consists of 13 residues. The V gene's germline CDR1 is SGHDT and CDR2 YYEEEE. V lost 3 bases and J 10 bases, leaving 14 bases between the germline ends. CDR3 sequence reads: CASSWEEPGEQFF. CDR3 sequence (DNA): TGTGCCAGCAGCTGGGAGGAGCCCGGCGAGCAGTTCTTC.

The DNA for the CDR3 is TGTGCCAGCAGCTCACGACTAGCGGATGTACCGAGCTCCTACAATGAGCAGTTCTTC. Protein sequence: CASSSRLADVPSSYNEQFF. The V call is TRBV9, the J call TRBJ2-1; 9 bases agree with TRBD2. The CDR3 totals 19 residues. After removal of 4 bases from V and 0 bases from J, the junction contained 14 bases not matched to a gene. Germline V CDR1 and CDR2: SGDLS, YYNGEE.

The chain links TRBV5-1 to TRBJ2-2, with TRBD1 matching over 7 bases. The trim removed 4 bases at V and 4 bases at J, leaving 10 bases unmatched. This CDR3 is built from 16 residues. Germline CDR1 is SGHRS and CDR2 is YFSETQ. CDR3 residues: CASSPLTGTATGELFF. The CDR3 DNA reads TGCGCCAGCAGCCCCCTGACCGGGACAGCCACCGGGGAGCTGTTTTTT. Filled out from reference TRBV5-1 and TRBJ2-2, the complete variable domain reads KAGVTQTPRYLIKTRGQQVTLSCSPISGHRSVSWYQQTPGQGLQFLFEYFSETQRNKGNFPGRFSGRQFSNSRSEMNVSTLELGDSALYLCASSPLTGTATGELFFGEGSRLTVL.

A note on this clone: The same CDR3 also results from other DNA sequences found in this sample. The gene calls are TRBV5-1 and TRBJ1-1, with D unclear. From germline, CDR1 is SGHRS and CDR2 YFSETQ. Trimming took off 4 bases at V and 1 base at J, with 11 bases between the two ends. This CDR3 region has 14 residues. For the CDR3, the DNA is TGCGCCAGCAGCCTTGACGGGAGGAACACTGAAGCTTTCTTT. It translates to CASSLDGRNTEAFF.

The chain couples TRBV7-9 to TRBJ2-1; possible D gene TRBD2, 5 bases. This CDR3 spans 13 amino acids. Between the trimmed V and J ends, which lost 5 bases and 9 bases, there was a span of 14 bases. Germline V gene sequence: CDR1 SEHNR, CDR2 FQNEAQ (reference sequence). The DNA for the CDR3 is TGTGCCAGCAGCCCCGCCCTCCGGGGTGAGCAGTTCTTC. Encoded protein: CASSPALRGEQFF.

This chain links TRBV7-6 with TRBJ2-1, with TRBD1 matching 7 bases. After removal of 2 bases from V and 2 bases from J, the junction contained 3 bases not matched to a gene. Germline CDR1 and CDR2: SGHVS and FNYEAQ. The CDR3 has 15 residues. The DNA for the CDR3 is TGTGCCAGCAGCTTACGCCAGGGGGCCTACAATGAGCAGTTCTTC. It yields the protein CASSLRQGAYNEQFF.

The genes are TRBV5-1 and TRBJ1-2; D is unclear. This CDR3 has 14 amino acids. Germline V CDR1 and CDR2: SGHRS, YFSETQ. Trimming removed 4 bases from V and 0 bases from J, with 10 bases in between. The DNA of the CDR3 is TGCGCCAGCAGCCCGGAAACAGCTAACTATGGCTACACCTTC. The encoded protein is CASSPETANYGYTF.

The chain recombines TRBV5-1 with TRBJ1-2; 7 nucleotides align to TRBD1. V gave up 0 bases and J gave up 5 bases; unmatched junction bases: 10. The CDR3 is 16 residues long. CDR1 and CDR2 from the germline V gene are SGHRS and YFSETQ. The CDR3 coding sequence is TGCGCCAGCAGCTTGGAGTACTTCGGGACAGATTATGGCTACACCTTC. Translation: CASSLEYFGTDYGYTF.

The chain has TRBV2 and TRBJ1-2, with D hard to call. V lost 4 bases to trimming and J lost 2 bases, with 11 bases between them. The CDR3 length is 14 residues. CDR1 and CDR2 from the germline V gene are SNHLY and FYNNEI. CDR3 residues: CASSVAGYNYGYTF. Here the CDR3 DNA reads TGTGCCAGCAGTGTCGCCGGGTACAACTATGGCTACACCTTC.

The V gene is TRBV28, the J gene TRBJ1-5, with 10 bases fitting TRBD1. J gave up 6 bases and V 6 bases, and 5 bases lay outside the gene matches. The germline V gene has CDR1 MDHEN and CDR2 SYDVKM. This CDR3 is built from 14 residues. In DNA, the CDR3 is TGTGCCAGCAGCCGACAGGGGGCGAGTCAGCCCCAGCATTTT. Translated, it gives CASSRQGASQPQHF. The full variable domain, in which reference TRBV28 and TRBJ1-5 provide the parts outside the CDR3, is DVKVTQSSRYLVKRTGEKVFLECVQDMDHENMFWYRQDPGLGLRLIYFSYDVKMKEKGDIPEGYSVSREKKERFSLILESASTNQTSMYLCASSRQGASQPQHFGDGTRLSIL.

CDR3 nucleotide sequence: TGTGCCAGTAGGGTGACGGGACAGCCTGAAAAACTGTTTTTT. Its protein is CASRVTGQPEKLFF. V is TRBV19 and J is TRBJ1-4, with 7 bases aligning to TRBD1. CDR3 length: 14 amino acids. Looked up from germline, CDR1 is LNHDA and CDR2 is SQIVND (reference sequence). V shed 6 bases and J 7 bases; nucleotides not matched to a gene: 8.

This chain joins TRBV6-1 and TRBJ1-4; the match to TRBD1 covers 9 bases. The germline V gene encodes CDR1 MNHNS and CDR2 SASEGT. The J segment lost 8 bases and the V segment lost 3 bases, leaving 7 bases of the junction unmatched. This CDR3 region has 15 residues. The CDR3 here is CASSEGQGLYEKLFF. DNA of the CDR3: TGTGCCAGCAGTGAGGGACAGGGACTTTACGAAAAACTGTTTTTT.

In this sample, this clone turned up a few times. This chain joins TRBV2 and TRBJ1-4; the D gene is possibly TRBD1 (6 bases). V was pared by 6 bases and J by 7 bases, with 15 bases between. The germline gives CDR1 SNHLY, CDR2 FYNNEI. This CDR3 is built from 14 residues. DNA for the CDR3: TGTGCCAGCAGGCGAGGGGAGGGGGGTGAAAAACTGTTTTTT. Encoded protein: CASRRGEGGEKLFF.

The V gene is TRBV9, the J gene TRBJ1-2; TRBD1 aligns across 7 bases. CDR1 and CDR2 from the germline V gene are SGDLS and YYNGEE. The CDR3 consists of 18 residues. The trim removed 4 bases at V and 3 bases at J, leaving 18 bases unmatched. CDR3 in amino acids: CASSPVEGARSNYYGYTF. The CDR3 nucleotides are TGTGCCAGCAGCCCCGTAGAGGGGGCGCGTTCTAACTACTATGGCTACACCTTC.